The clone carrying this T cell receptor (beta chain) came up once. The antigen remains undetermined. V was shortened by 2 bases and J by 5 bases, with 14 bases between the two germline ends. The CDR3 is 14 amino acids. Germline CDR1 reads SGDLS; CDR2 reads YYNGEE. Participating donors were healthy, HIV-negative adults free of recent acute infections or vaccinations. Every contributor of samples was a Caucasian grown-up residing in Nashville, Tennessee. These data originate in a study of shared clonotypes between healthy human individuals. Assay: immunoSEQ multiplex PCR; the TCRdb copy retains only in-frame clones and omits some. The sample contains some 2 million clones, over 85% of which appear only once. Study results and limitations: Across subsets, estimated richness was generally greater for naive than for memory populations.

The chain couples TRBV9 to TRBJ2-7; D perhaps matches TRBD2 (6 bases). Sequencing was carried out using naive CD4+ T cells sorted from blood. Subset of the sample: CD45RA+ positively selected. The clonotype comes from a man between 18 and 29 years old in good health. Here the CDR3 DNA reads TGTGCCAGCAGCGTGGGGGACTGGAGGGACGAGCAGTACTTC. It translates to CASSVGDWRDEQYF.